These 3 T cell receptor beta chains were sequenced from one sample in a study of human T cells and chemical hapten exposure. The time point here: patch test 1, 2 weeks after DPC sensitization. The treatment is: therapeutic diphenylcyclopropenone sensitization with weekly scalp DPC. Total RNA was isolated from unfractionated whole blood. TCRdb fed the RACE reads into MiXCR, producing one record per CDR3 protein. The table has about 52,000 distinct CDR3 sequences, 8% to 13% seen once. Material: whole blood, obtained in connection with sensitization to the hapten diphenylcyclopropenone (DPC). All receptors derive from a middle-aged woman with alopecia areata. Some clones in this sample may be carry-over from other donors' samples.

This clonotype was detected many times. The rearrangement links TRBV29-1 to TRBJ1-5; 7 bases match TRBD1. This CDR3 region has 12 residues. The germline V gene encodes CDR1 SQVTM and CDR2 ANQGSEA. After removal of 7 bases from V and 2 bases from J, the junction contained 2 bases not matched to a gene. The CDR3 nucleotides read TGCAGCGCAGGACAGGGCAATCAGCCCCAGCATTTT. Amino acids: CSAGQGNQPQHF.

This clonotype was counted a few times. The chain uses TRBV7-9 and TRBJ1-2; possible D gene TRBD1, 5 bases. Germline V lookup: CDR1 SEHNR, CDR2 FQNEAQ (reference sequence). The CDR3 spans 12 residues. Trimming removed 5 bases at V and 5 bases at J, with 9 bases between. CDR3 nucleotides: TGTGCCAGCAGCGTAGACAGTTATGGCTACACCTTC. Translation gives CASSVDSYGYTF.

This clonotype was recorded a few times. The rearrangement joins TRBV10-2 to TRBJ2-7; TRBD2 agrees at 8 bases. Germline values: CDR1 WSHSY, CDR2 SAAADI. The V segment lost 6 bases and the J segment 5 bases; nucleotides outside the gene matches: 9. This CDR3 is 14 amino acids long. CDR3 amino acids: CASSLAGGRHEQYF. The CDR3 nucleotides are TGCGCCAGCAGCCTAGCGGGCGGACGACACGAGCAGTACTTC.